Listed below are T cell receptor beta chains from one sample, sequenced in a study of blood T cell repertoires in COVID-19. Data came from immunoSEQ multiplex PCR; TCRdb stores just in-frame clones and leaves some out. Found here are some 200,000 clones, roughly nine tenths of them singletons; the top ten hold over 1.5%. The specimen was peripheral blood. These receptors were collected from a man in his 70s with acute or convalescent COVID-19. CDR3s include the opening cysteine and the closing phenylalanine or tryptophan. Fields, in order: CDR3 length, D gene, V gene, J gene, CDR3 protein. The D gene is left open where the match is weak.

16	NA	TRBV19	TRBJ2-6	CASSIEAGYGANVLTF
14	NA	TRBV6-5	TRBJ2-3	CASSYSSGTDTQYF
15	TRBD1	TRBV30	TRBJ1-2	CAWRGQGALAHGYTF
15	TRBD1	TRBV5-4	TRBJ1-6	CASSLGGTDNSPLHF
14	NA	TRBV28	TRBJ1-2	CASRVTDSYYGYTF
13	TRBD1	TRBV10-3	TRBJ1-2	CAISEEGASGYTF
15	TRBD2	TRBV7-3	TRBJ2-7	CASSLSSAGVGEQYF
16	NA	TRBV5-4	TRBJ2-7	CASSSLQGALLNEQYF
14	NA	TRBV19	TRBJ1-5	CASSIGPTAGPQHF
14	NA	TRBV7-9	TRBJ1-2	CASSFATGQYGYTF
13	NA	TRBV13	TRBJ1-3	CASSPVSGNTIYF
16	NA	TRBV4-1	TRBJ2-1	CASSQESPPQGHEQFF
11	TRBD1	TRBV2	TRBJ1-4	CASDNRGKLFF
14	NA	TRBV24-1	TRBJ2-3	CATSGGQLTDTQYF
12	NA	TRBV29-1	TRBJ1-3	CSAYNPGNTIYF
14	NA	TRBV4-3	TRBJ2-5	CASSQDIHQETQYF
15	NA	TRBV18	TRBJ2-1	CASSPLGSSYNEQFF
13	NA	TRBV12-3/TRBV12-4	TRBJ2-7	CASSPSFTGEQYF
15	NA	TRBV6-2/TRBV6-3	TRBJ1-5	CASSYGRVGNQPQHF
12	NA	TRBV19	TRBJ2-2	CASSIRAGELFF
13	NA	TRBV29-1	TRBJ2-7	CSVEGGRDYEQYF
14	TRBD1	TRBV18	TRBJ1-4	CASSPQGVHEKLFF
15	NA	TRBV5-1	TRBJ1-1	CASSSGLEGNTEAFF
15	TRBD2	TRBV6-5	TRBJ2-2	CASSIGASGSGELFF
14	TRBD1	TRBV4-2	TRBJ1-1	CASNPRTGQRWAFF
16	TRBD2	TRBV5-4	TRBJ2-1	CASRHPGGAGGHEQFF
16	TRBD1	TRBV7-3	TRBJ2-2	CASSPTGTGNTGELFF
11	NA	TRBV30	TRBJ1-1	CAWSPTREAFF